These 6 T cell receptor beta chains originate from one sample sequenced in a study of blood T cells in healthy people across ages. A J-beta primer mix and a sample-barcoded 5' primer were used in a second PCR of roughly 6 to 11 cycles. TCRdb reanalysed the 5' RACE reads using MiXCR and keeps one entry per CDR3 protein. This table holds under 1 million distinct CDR3 sequences, under 45% found once. Source material: blood. Receptor source: a man aged 55 to 70 in good health.

This chain joins TRBV5-1 and TRBJ1-2, with a possible D match to TRBD1 (6 bases). Germline lookup yields CDR1 SGHRS and CDR2 YFSETQ. The CDR3 runs 16 residues. Trimming shortened V by 0 bases and J by 4 bases, and 16 bases separated the two germline ends. This chain's CDR3 is CASSLAGRQASYGYTF. The CDR3 region has the DNA TGCGCCAGCAGCTTGGCGGGGAGACAGGCCAGCTATGGCTACACCTTC.

This clonotype was counted a few times. The chain has TRBV29-1 and TRBJ2-3, with D possibly being TRBD1 (5 bases). The CDR3 is 13 residues long. CDR1 is SQVTM and CDR2 is ANQGSEA in the germline V gene. Trimming took 4 bases from V and 3 from J, leaving 11 bases between them. The DNA of the CDR3 is TGCAGCGTTGGGGCAGGGTCAACAGATACGCAGTATTTT. Its protein is CSVGAGSTDTQYF.

The V and J genes are TRBV25-1 and TRBJ1-6; TRBD1 aligns across 9 bases. The CDR3 length is 16 residues. In germline, CDR1 is MGHDK, CDR2 SYGVNS. V shed 3 bases, J shed 7 bases, and the junction held 7 bases outside the gene matches. CDR3 in amino acids: CASSDHSGTGNSPLHF. The DNA for the CDR3 is TGTGCCAGCAGTGACCACTCCGGGACAGGGAATTCACCCCTCCACTTT.

This clonotype was observed a single time. This chain joins TRBV3-1 and TRBJ2-6; D is possibly TRBD1 (5 bases). Trimming removed 5 bases from V and 12 bases from J, with 11 bases in between. Looked up from germline, CDR1 is LGHDT and CDR2 is YNNKEL (reference sequence). This CDR3 has 12 residues. The CDR3 loop is CASSSHRCVLTF. The CDR3 bases are TGTGCCAGCAGCTCCCACAGGTGCGTCCTGACTTTC.

This chain uses TRBV5-8 with TRBJ2-3; 7 nucleotides align to TRBD1. This CDR3 has 16 amino acids. Per germline, CDR1 SGHTS and CDR2 YDEGEE. Unmatched junction bases numbered 12, after V lost 1 base and J lost 7 bases. The CDR3 loop reads CASSLIEGQQGYTQYF. CDR3 nucleotides: TGTGCCAGCAGCTTGATAGAGGGACAGCAAGGGTATACGCAGTATTTT.

This clonotype was recorded a few times. The V call is TRBV3-1, the J call TRBJ2-7, with D possibly matching TRBD2 (5 bases). Germline V gives CDR1 LGHDT, CDR2 YNNKEL (reference sequence). The CDR3 covers 13 residues. The V and J ends lost 2 bases and 6 bases respectively, with 11 bases between them. The CDR3 DNA is TGTGCCAGCAGCCAACTCGGACGGGGCGAGCAGTACTTC. This encodes CASSQLGRGEQYF.